This T cell receptor beta chain was recovered during a study of T cells in Graves' hyperthyroidism and ophthalmopathy. Study findings and constraints: Ophthalmopathy stood apart from stable hyperthyroidism in a 13 V-J model. Ophthalmopathy got predicted by the model a median about six months before its onset.

This clonotype was recorded at least ten times. Its antigen is unidentified. TCR beta CDR3 region amplification was performed from RNA transcripts. The study used the HTBI primer set for a first-round RT-PCR of the TCR CDR3. MiXCR was run by TCRdb on the multiplex PCR reads, yielding one entry per CDR3 protein. The profile shows hundreds of thousands of distinct CDR3 sequences, 20% to 25% of them singletons. The germline gives CDR1 GTSNPN, CDR2 SVGIG (reference sequence). With 5 bases removed from V and 5 bases from J, the gap between germline ends came to 12 bases. This CDR3 has 12 amino acids. This clonotype was sampled from a man aged 25 to 45 with Graves' ophthalmopathy. This chain links TRBV30 with TRBJ1-1, with D possibly matching TRBD1 (6 bases). The sequenced sample consisted of blood. The CDR3 sequence: CAWSTGTTEAFF. The CDR3 DNA reads TGTGCCTGGTCGACAGGCACTACTGAAGCTTTCTTT.